A selection of T cell receptor beta chains follows, all from one sample in a study of CD8+CD57+ T cells in acquired aplastic anemia. MiXCR was run by TCRdb on the reads, yielding one entry per CDR3 protein. The sample has some 170,000 distinct CDR3 sequences, around 40% seen once. What was sequenced was sorted CD4+, CD8+, or CD8+CD57+ T cells (not recorded which) from PBMCs. The receptors stem from a human donor in good health. The CDR3 runs from the conserved cysteine through the conserved F or W. Fields, in order: J gene, V gene, CDR3 length, clone size, D gene, CDR3 DNA, CDR3 protein. D genes are given only for firm matches. Expanded clones are given a class, and other clones once, few, many or no size at all.

TRBJ2-1,TRBV20-1,14,NA,TRBD2,TGCAGTGTTCCAACCTGGGGGGGTGGGAATGAGCAGTTCTTC,CSVPTWGGGNEQFF
TRBJ2-7,TRBV20-1,15,many,TRBD2,TGCAGTGCTAGCGCCCTGGGGGGGGGACTAGACGAGCAGTACTTC,CSASALGGGLDEQYF
TRBJ2-7,TRBV7-2,12,NA,TRBD2,TGTGCCGGCAGCTCACGGGGGGACGAGCAGTACTTC,CAGSSRGDEQYF
TRBJ2-5,TRBV10-3,14,NA,NA,TGTGCCATCAGTGAGTCGATAGGGCCAGAGACCCAGTACTTC,CAISESIGPETQYF
TRBJ2-5,TRBV2,15,NA,NA,TGTGCCAGCACTAGCACCGAGACGCAAATAGAGACCCAGTACTTC,CASTSTETQIETQYF
TRBJ2-5,TRBV19,11,many,NA,TGTGCCAGTAGGATAGGAGAGACCCAGTACTTC,CASRIGETQYF
TRBJ2-6,TRBV2,14,many,NA,TGTGCCAGCAGCCTTAACTCTGGGGCCAACGTCCTGACTTTC,CASSLNSGANVLTF
TRBJ1-5,TRBV3-1,15,few,NA,TGTGCCAGCAGCCAAGATCGGGGGGGCTCTCAGCCCCAGCATTTT,CASSQDRGGSQPQHF
TRBJ1-6,TRBV5-8,15,many,NA,TGTGCCAGCAGCTTGGCGGCAGGGAACAGGTCACCCCTCCACTTT,CASSLAAGNRSPLHF
TRBJ2-5,TRBV11-2,16,NA,TRBD1,TGTGCCAGCAGCTCGTGGGACAGGGGGCCTCAAGAGACCCAGTACTTC,CASSSWDRGPQETQYF
TRBJ1-1,TRBV20-1,13,many,NA,TGCAGTGCGGAGAAGGGGGGGAACACTGAAGCTTTCTTT,CSAEKGGNTEAFF
TRBJ1-5,TRBV15,13,many,NA,TGTGCCACCAGTATGGGGGTCCCCCAGCCCCAGCATTTT,CATSMGVPQPQHF
TRBJ1-1,TRBV11-1,17,NA,NA,TGTGCCAGCAGCAGTTTAGCGCCCCCCCCGGGAGGGACTGAAGCTTTCTTT,CASSSLAPPPGGTEAFF
TRBJ1-1,TRBV24-1,13,many,NA,TGTGCCACCAGTGACCCCTTACAGGGTAGGGCTTTCTTT,CATSDPLQGRAFF
TRBJ2-3,TRBV20-1,12,many,NA,TGCAGTGGGACGGGAGACTCAGATACGCAGTATTTT,CSGTGDSDTQYF
TRBJ1-4,TRBV7-8,13,NA,NA,TGTGCCAGCAGTAAGGCCAATAATGAAAAACTGTTTTTT,CASSKANNEKLFF
TRBJ1-1,TRBV7-2,15,many,NA,TGTGCCAGCAGCCCCCAGACAGGAGTTAACACTGAAGCTTTCTTT,CASSPQTGVNTEAFF
TRBJ2-5,TRBV20-1,14,many,TRBD2,TGCAGTGCTAGAGAGGCGGGGGGGCTAGAGACCCAGTACTTC,CSAREAGGLETQYF
TRBJ1-2,TRBV29-1,10,once,NA,TGCAGCGCATACAGTTATGGCTACACCTTC,CSAYSYGYTF
TRBJ1-1,TRBV5-1,15,NA,NA,TGCGCCAGCAGCTTGCCTACCACAGAGAACACTGAAGCTTTCTTT,CASSLPTTENTEAFF
TRBJ2-5,TRBV24-1,12,few,NA,TGTGCCACCTCCCCAGGGAAAGAGACCCAGTACTTC,CATSPGKETQYF
TRBJ2-5,TRBV5-1,14,many,NA,TGCGCCAGCATGGGGTACCCCTGGCAGGAGACCCAGTACTTC,CASMGYPWQETQYF
TRBJ2-3,TRBV10-2,16,many,NA,TGCGCCAGCAGTGAGTCTTCTACCATCTCAGCAGATACGCAGTATTTT,CASSESSTISADTQYF
TRBJ1-2,TRBV25-1,14,many,TRBD1,TGTGCCAGCAGGATGGCCGGGACAGGCTATGGCTACACCTTC,CASRMAGTGYGYTF
TRBJ1-3,TRBV7-9,15,many,NA,TGTGCCAGCAGCACGGGTGGGGACTCTGGAAACACCATATATTTT,CASSTGGDSGNTIYF
TRBJ2-7,TRBV19,12,NA,NA,TGTGCCAGTAGGGGACTGTCCTACGAGCAGTACTTC,CASRGLSYEQYF
TRBJ1-3,TRBV3-1,13,NA,NA,TGTGCCAGCAGCCAAGACTCTGGAAACACCATATATTTT,CASSQDSGNTIYF
TRBJ2-3,TRBV20-1,18,many,TRBD2,TGCAGTGCTAGTCCCCTCAGCGGGAGGGGAGCTAGCACAGATACGCAGTATTTT,CSASPLSGRGASTDTQYF
TRBJ1-1,TRBV19,13,few,NA,TGTGCCAGTAGTATAGAAGCGAACACTGAAGCTTTCTTT,CASSIEANTEAFF
TRBJ2-6,TRBV19,16,NA,NA,TGTGCCAGTAGTAGCATCAGGGGTAGTGGGGCCAACGTCCTGACTTTC,CASSSIRGSGANVLTF
TRBJ2-3,TRBV9,14,many,NA,TGTGCCAGCAGCGCGTCTACCTTAACAGATACGCAGTATTTT,CASSASTLTDTQYF
TRBJ1-1,TRBV12-3/TRBV12-4,12,NA,TRBD1,TGTGCCAGCAGTAACGACAGGGTTGAAGCTTTCTTT,CASSNDRVEAFF
TRBJ2-7,TRBV28,16,NA,NA,TGTGCCAGCAGTTTATTCACTCTTGGACGCCACCACGAGCAGTACTTC,CASSLFTLGRHHEQYF